This is a list of T cell receptor beta chains from one sample in a study of blood T cell repertoires in COVID-19. TCRdb keeps only in-frame clones here, not all; method: immunoSEQ multiplex PCR. This sample has about half a million clones, with approximately 85% found just once. The sample was peripheral blood. These receptors were taken from a human donor in a cohort sampled during active COVID-19. CDR3s include the opening cysteine and the closing phenylalanine or tryptophan. The D gene is left open where the match is weak. Expanded clones are given a class, and other clones once, few, many or no size at all.

>TRBV7-2|.|TRBJ1-4|.
CASSLSTGLFEKLFF
TGTGCCAGCAGCTTATCCACCGGTTTATTTGAAAAACTGTTTTTT
>TRBV7-2|.|TRBJ1-6|many
CASSLGLEGTRSPLHF
TGTGCCAGCAGCTTAGGGCTAGAGGGGACAAGGTCACCCCTCCACTTT
>TRBV27|TRBD1|TRBJ2-2|.
CASSPDRAPKHGELFF
TGTGCCAGCAGCCCAGACAGGGCCCCCAAACACGGGGAGCTGTTTTTT
>TRBV11-3|.|TRBJ2-7|.
CASSADGGAYEQYF
TGTGCCAGCAGCGCCGATGGGGGCGCGTACGAGCAGTACTTC
>TRBV7-8|TRBD2|TRBJ2-1|few
CASSSGLAGPRREQFF
TGTGCCAGCAGCTCGGGACTAGCGGGACCCCGCCGTGAGCAGTTCTTC
>TRBV30|.|TRBJ2-5|.
CAWAFQETQYF
TGTGCCTGGGCTTTCCAAGAGACCCAGTACTTC
>TRBV7-2|TRBD2|TRBJ2-1|once
CASRIAGGYNEQFF
TGTGCCAGCAGGATAGCGGGAGGTTACAATGAGCAGTTCTTC
>TRBV5-4|TRBD1|TRBJ2-7|.
CASSFERGQSYEQYF
TGTGCCAGCAGCTTCGAAAGGGGGCAATCCTACGAGCAGTACTTC
>TRBV6-5|.|TRBJ1-1|.
CASSLNRALNTEAFF
TGTGCCAGCAGCCTTAACAGGGCCCTGAACACTGAAGCTTTCTTT
>TRBV3-1/TRBV3-2|.|TRBJ2-5|.
CASSPLPQETQYF
TGTGCCAGCAGCCCACTCCCACAAGAGACCCAGTACTTC
>TRBV18|TRBD1|TRBJ2-7|.
CASSSRTGAYEQYF
TGTGCCAGCTCAAGTAGGACAGGGGCCTACGAGCAGTACTTC
>TRBV5-4|.|TRBJ1-6|few
CASSLEGLMGRNLHF
TGTGCCAGCAGCTTGGAGGGTTTGATGGGGCGGAACCTCCACTTT
>TRBV7-2|TRBD2|TRBJ2-1|.
CASSLLGGSNEQFF
TGTGCCAGCAGCTTACTGGGCGGGAGCAATGAGCAGTTCTTC
>TRBV18|.|TRBJ1-4|.
CASSPETDFEKLFF
TGTGCCAGCTCACCGGAGACAGATTTCGAAAAACTGTTTTTT
>TRBV6-5|.|TRBJ1-1|.
CATPEPGGTEAFF
TGTGCCACCCCCGAACCGGGAGGCACTGAAGCTTTCTTT
>TRBV7-6|TRBD2|TRBJ2-7|once
CASSLGLAGGYSYEQYF
TGTGCCAGCAGCTTAGGTCTAGCGGGAGGCTACTCCTACGAGCAGTACTTC
>TRBV19|.|TRBJ2-2|.
CASSIGLANTGELFF
TGTGCCAGTAGTATAGGACTAGCGAACACCGGGGAGCTGTTTTTT
>TRBV7-2|.|TRBJ2-1|.
CASQAGRKSSYNEQFF
TGTGCCTCTCAGGCGGGGCGGAAGAGCTCCTACAATGAGCAGTTCTTC
>TRBV5-1|TRBD2|TRBJ2-7|.
CASSFQGTSGSHEQYF
TGCGCCAGCAGCTTTCAGGGAACTAGCGGGAGCCACGAGCAGTACTTC
>TRBV5-1|TRBD2|TRBJ2-1|.
CASSLALAGGNNEQFF
TGCGCCAGCAGCTTGGCGCTAGCGGGAGGGAACAATGAGCAGTTCTTC
>TRBV6-5|TRBD1|TRBJ1-4|.
CASSWDRANEKLFF
TGTGCCAGCAGTTGGGACAGGGCTAATGAAAAACTGTTTTTT
>TRBV3-1/TRBV3-2|.|TRBJ1-1|.
CASSQGLGNTEAFF
TGTGCCAGCAGCCAGGGACTCGGGAACACTGAAGCTTTCTTT
>TRBV18|TRBD2|TRBJ2-1|.
CASSAQGRLAGGREQFF
TGTGCCAGCTCAGCCCAGGGTCGACTAGCGGGAGGTCGTGAGCAGTTCTTC
>TRBV6-2/TRBV6-3|.|TRBJ1-2|.
CASSSALAQGYGYTF
TGTGCCAGCAGTTCGGCGTTGGCACAGGGATATGGCTACACCTTC